This T cell receptor beta chain was sequenced during a study of regulatory T cells in long-lasting Graves disease. Time point in this sample: newly diagnosed GD, antithyroid drugs for less than 3 months. Scientists built the TCR library using RNA that was extracted from PBMCs. The authors diagnosed Graves' disease using American Thyroid Association guidelines. All patients originated from an endocrinology department located in Xi'an, China. The CDR3 has 14 amino acids. Trimming pared 5 bases from V and 0 bases from J, leaving 11 bases between. Germline values: CDR1 DFQATT, CDR2 SNEGSKA (reference sequence). HTBI primers from iRepertoire and Arm-PCR of CDR3 regions yielded the TCR beta libraries. A single record per CDR3 protein comes from TCRdb applying MiXCR to the multiplex PCR reads. The data show over 450,000 distinct CDR3 sequences, about 11% seen once. These data are also associated with another study on T cells in Graves' hyperthyroidism and ophthalmopathy. That paper states: The hyperthyroidism patients had all been newly diagnosed, and their disease duration was under 2 months. Their ages ranged from 18 to 65 years.

The chain combines TRBV20-1 with TRBJ1-3, with D perhaps matching TRBD1 (5 bases). This receptor was taken from a woman in her twenties or thirties with Graves disease. The specimen was peripheral blood mononuclear cells (PBMCs), collected at new diagnosis, from a patient treated with antithyroid drugs. CDR3 sequence (DNA): TGCAGTGCTCCGGACACGAGCTCTGGAAACACCATATATTTT. Its protein is CSAPDTSSGNTIYF.